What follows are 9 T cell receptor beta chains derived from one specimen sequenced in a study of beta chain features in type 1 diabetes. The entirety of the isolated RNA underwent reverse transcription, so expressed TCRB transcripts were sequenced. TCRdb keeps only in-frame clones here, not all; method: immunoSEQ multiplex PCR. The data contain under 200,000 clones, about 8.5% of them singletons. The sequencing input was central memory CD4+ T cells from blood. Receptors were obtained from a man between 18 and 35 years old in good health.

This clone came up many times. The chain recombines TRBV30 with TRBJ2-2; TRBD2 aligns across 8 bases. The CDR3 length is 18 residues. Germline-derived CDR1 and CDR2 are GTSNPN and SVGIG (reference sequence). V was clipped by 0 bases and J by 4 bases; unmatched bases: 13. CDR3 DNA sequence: TGTGCCTGGAGTGTACTCGGTCTAGCGGGTGGCCTCACCGGGGAGCTGTTTTTT. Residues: CAWSVLGLAGGLTGELFF. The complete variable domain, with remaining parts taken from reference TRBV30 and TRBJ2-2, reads SQTIHQWPATLVQPVGSPLSLECTVEGTSNPNLYWYRQAAGRGLQLLFYSVGIGQISSEVPQNLSASRPQDRQFILSSKKLLLSDSGFYLCAWSVLGLAGGLTGELFFGEGSRLTVL.

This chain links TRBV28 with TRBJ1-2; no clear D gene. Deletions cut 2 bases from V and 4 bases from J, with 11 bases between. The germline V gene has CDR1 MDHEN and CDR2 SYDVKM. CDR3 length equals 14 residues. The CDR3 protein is CASSLQRGAYGYTF. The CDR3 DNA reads TGTGCCAGCAGTTTACAGAGAGGAGCCTATGGCTACACCTTC.

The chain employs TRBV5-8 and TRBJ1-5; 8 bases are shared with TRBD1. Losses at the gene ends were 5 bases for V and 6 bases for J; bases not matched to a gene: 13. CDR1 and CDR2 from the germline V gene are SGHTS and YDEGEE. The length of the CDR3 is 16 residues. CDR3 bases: TGTGCCAGCAGACCGGACAGGGTTCCGATTGGTCAGCCCCAGCATTTT. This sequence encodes CASRPDRVPIGQPQHF. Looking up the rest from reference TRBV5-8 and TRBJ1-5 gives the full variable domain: EAGVTQSPTHLIKTRGQQATLRCSPISGHTSVYWYQQALGLGLQFLLWYDEGEERNRGNFPPRFSGRQFPNYSSELNVNALELEDSALYLCASRPDRVPIGQPQHFGDGTRLSIL.

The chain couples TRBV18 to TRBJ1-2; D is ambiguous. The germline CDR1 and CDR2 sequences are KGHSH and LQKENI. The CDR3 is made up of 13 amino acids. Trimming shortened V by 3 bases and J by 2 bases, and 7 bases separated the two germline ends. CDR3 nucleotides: TGTGCCAGCTCACCGGGCACAAACTATGGCTACACCTTC. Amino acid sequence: CASSPGTNYGYTF.

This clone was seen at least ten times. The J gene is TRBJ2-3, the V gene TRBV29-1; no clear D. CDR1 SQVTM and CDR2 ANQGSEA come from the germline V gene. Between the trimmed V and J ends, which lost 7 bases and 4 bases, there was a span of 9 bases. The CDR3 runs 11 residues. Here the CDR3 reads CSASYSDTQYF. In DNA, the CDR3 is TGCAGCGCATCCTATTCAGATACGCAGTATTTT.

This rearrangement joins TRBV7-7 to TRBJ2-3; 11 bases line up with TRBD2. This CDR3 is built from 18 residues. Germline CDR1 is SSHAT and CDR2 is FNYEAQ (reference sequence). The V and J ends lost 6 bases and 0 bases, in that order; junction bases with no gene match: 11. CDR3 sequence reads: CASSPRPSGGSSTDTQYF. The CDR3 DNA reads TGTGCCAGCAGTCCAAGGCCTAGCGGGGGGTCTAGCACAGATACGCAGTATTTT.

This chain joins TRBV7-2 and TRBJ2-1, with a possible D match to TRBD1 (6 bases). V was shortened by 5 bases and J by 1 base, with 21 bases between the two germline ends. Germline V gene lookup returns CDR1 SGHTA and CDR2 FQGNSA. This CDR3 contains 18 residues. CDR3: CASSQGGGRVASYNEQFF. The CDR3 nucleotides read TGTGCCAGCAGCCAAGGGGGTGGACGGGTGGCTTCCTACAATGAGCAGTTCTTC.

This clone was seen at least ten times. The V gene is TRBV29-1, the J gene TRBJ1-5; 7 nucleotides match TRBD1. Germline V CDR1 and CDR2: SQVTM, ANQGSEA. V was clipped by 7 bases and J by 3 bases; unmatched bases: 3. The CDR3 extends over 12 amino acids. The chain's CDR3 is CSAGTDNQPQHF. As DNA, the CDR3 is TGCAGCGCTGGGACAGACAATCAGCCCCAGCATTTT.

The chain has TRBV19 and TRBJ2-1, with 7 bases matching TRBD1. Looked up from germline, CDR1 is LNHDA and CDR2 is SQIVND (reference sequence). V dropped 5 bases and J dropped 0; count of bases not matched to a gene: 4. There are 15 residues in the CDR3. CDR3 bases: TGTGCCAGTAGTGCACAGGGGCTCTCCTACAATGAGCAGTTCTTC. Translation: CASSAQGLSYNEQFF.